This TCR beta chain originates from a study of cytomegalovirus exposure and HLA in healthy donors. Study-wide results and caveats: Across donors, most TCRs were seen rarely, yet some public ones were widespread.

Profiled with immunoSEQ multiplex PCR; TCRdb holds only in-frame clones, not every one. The sample shows approximately 65,000 clones, around 90% of them seen only once. As to this clone: The antigen is not known.

This TCR was sampled from a man aged 18 to 35 in good health and CMV-seronegative. Sequencing input: PBMCs.

The CDR3 is CASSLGLAGYNEQFF. DNA for the CDR3: TGTGCCAGCAGCTTGGGACTAGCGGGTTACAATGAGCAGTTCTTC. V and J are TRBV7-3 and TRBJ2-1; 12 bases are a match to TRBD2. V gave up 3 bases and J gave up 4 bases; unmatched junction bases: 1. The CDR3 extends over 15 amino acids. Germline lookup yields CDR1 SGHTA and CDR2 FQGTGA. Based on the CDR3 plus reference TRBV7-3 and TRBJ2-1, the full variable domain is GAGVSQTPSNKVTEKGKYVELRCDPISGHTALYWYRQSLGQGPEFLIYFQGTGAADDSGLPNDRFFAVRPEGSVSTLKIQRTERGDSAVYLCASSLGLAGYNEQFFGPGTRLTVL.